The rows below give T cell receptor beta chains drawn from one sample of a study of blood T cell repertoires in COVID-19. Clones were sequenced by immunoSEQ multiplex PCR, and TCRdb holds only the in-frame ones, with some missing. The sample contains 200,000 to 250,000 clones, under 90% of which appear only once. Source material: PBMCs or T cells enriched from blood (not recorded which). These receptors all come from an older woman who had recovered from COVID-19. CDR3s leave out the opening cysteine and the closing phenylalanine or tryptophan.

TRBV7-6	TRBJ1-1	ASSSGTANTEAF
TRBV14	TRBJ1-2	ASSQDGTISGNYGYT
TRBV5-1	TRBJ1-1	ASSPGDRAEAF
TRBV19	TRBJ2-2	ASSIQLDLGELF
TRBV7-2	TRBJ2-1	ASSLLPAGGPDEQF
TRBV2	TRBJ2-7	ASSENRQREQY
TRBV19	TRBJ1-2	ASSNSRGGYT
TRBV29-1	TRBJ2-7	SVSNRGTSGREQY
TRBV5-1	TRBJ1-3	ASSLEGASGNTIY
TRBV7-2	TRBJ2-2	ASSLRLAQAGELF
TRBV9	TRBJ1-3	ASSVRLGGSSGNTIY
TRBV24-1	TRBJ2-1	ATSDSQGHNEQF
TRBV7-9	TRBJ1-1	ASSWGDTEAF